Listed below are T cell receptor beta chains from one sample, sequenced in a study of pediatric ulcerative colitis. Only in-frame clones appear in the TCRdb table, and some are missing; sequencing was by immunoSEQ multiplex PCR. The sample has tens of thousands of clones; 80% to 90% are singletons. The source material was blood. Every receptor here comes from a boy younger than 18 with severe ulcerative colitis. Each CDR3 is given with its conserved first and last residue.

TRBV5-4	TRBJ2-7	CASSQEASGRRSYEQYF
TRBV27	TRBJ1-1	CASSPWGPGRGMNTEAFF
TRBV4-1	TRBJ1-3	CASSQEGNTIYF
TRBV4-3	TRBJ1-1	CASSQDLAANTEAFF
TRBV5-1	TRBJ2-3	CASSLETGAAITDTQYF
TRBV19	TRBJ1-2	CASIGGTFNYGYTF
TRBV7-2	TRBJ1-2	CASFRRLDGYTF
TRBV30	TRBJ2-7	CAWSVAGPYEQYF
TRBV27	TRBJ2-2	CASSSRLAGTGELFF
TRBV9	TRBJ2-3	CASSANPPFSDTQYF
TRBV4-1	TRBJ2-6	CASSQEEAGANVLTF
TRBV4-1	TRBJ2-3	CASSQEMWDLEYF
TRBV28	TRBJ2-7	CASSFLSERTYEQYF
TRBV6-5	TRBJ2-1	CASSPLAADEQFF
TRBV15	TRBJ1-2	CATSREGRDGYTF
TRBV5-1	TRBJ2-3	CASSLPGGNADTQYF
TRBV2	TRBJ1-2	CASTSNGGLIYGYTF
TRBV19	TRBJ1-1	CASKTQQRNTEAFF
TRBV6-4	TRBJ1-1	CASSEGGGTEAFF
TRBV4-3	TRBJ2-3	CASSQTTGERTDTQYF
TRBV5-1	TRBJ2-3	CASSLGPGGSDTQYF
TRBV6-1	TRBJ1-1	CASSETGVNTEAFF